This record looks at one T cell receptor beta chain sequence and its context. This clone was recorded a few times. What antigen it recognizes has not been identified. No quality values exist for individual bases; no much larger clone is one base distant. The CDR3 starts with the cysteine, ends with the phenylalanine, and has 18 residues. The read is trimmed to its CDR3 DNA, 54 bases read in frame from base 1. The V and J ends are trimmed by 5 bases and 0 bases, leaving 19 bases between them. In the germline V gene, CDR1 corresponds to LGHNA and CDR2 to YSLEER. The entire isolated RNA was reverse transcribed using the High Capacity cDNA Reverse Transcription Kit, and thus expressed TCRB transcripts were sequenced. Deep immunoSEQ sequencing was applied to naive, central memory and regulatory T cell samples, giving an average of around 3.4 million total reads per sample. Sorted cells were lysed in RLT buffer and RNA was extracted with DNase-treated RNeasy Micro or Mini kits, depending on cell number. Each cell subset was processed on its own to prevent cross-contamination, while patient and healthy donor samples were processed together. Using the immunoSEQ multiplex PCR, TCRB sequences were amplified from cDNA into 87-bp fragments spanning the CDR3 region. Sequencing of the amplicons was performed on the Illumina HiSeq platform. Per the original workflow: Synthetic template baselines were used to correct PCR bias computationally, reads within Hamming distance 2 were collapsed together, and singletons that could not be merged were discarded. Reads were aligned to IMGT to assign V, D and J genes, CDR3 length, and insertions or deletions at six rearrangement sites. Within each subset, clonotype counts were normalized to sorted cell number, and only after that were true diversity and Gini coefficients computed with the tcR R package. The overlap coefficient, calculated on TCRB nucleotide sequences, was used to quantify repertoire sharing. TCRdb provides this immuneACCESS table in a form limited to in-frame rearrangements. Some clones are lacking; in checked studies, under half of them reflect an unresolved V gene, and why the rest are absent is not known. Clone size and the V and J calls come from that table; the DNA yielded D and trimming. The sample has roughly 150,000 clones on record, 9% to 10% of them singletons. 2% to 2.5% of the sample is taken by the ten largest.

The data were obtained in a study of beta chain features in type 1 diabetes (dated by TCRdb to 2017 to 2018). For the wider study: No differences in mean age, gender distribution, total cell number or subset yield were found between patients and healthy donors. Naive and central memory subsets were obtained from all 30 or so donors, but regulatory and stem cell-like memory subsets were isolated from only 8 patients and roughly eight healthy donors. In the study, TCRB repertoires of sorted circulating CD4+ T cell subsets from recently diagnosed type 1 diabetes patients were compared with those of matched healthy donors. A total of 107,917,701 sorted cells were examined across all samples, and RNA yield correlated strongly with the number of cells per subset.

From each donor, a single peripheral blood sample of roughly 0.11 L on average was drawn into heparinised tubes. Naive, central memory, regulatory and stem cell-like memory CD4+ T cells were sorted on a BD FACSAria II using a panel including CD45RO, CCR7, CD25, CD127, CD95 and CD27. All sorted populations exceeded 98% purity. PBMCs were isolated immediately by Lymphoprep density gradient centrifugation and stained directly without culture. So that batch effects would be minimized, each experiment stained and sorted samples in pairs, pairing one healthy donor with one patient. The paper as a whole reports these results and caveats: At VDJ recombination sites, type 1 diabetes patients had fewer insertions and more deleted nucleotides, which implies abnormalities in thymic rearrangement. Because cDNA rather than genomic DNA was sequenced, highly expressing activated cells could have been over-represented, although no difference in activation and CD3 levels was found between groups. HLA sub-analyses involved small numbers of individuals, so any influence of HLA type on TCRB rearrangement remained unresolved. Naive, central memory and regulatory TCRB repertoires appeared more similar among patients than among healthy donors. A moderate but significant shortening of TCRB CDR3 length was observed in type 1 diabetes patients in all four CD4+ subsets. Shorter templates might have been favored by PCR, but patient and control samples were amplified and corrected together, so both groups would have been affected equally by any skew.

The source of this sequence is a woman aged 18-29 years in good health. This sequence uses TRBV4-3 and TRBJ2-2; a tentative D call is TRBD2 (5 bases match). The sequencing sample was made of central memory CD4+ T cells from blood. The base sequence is TGCGCCAGCAGCAAAAGTCGTCTCCGGGGAGCGAACACCGGGGAGCTGTTTTTT. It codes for CASSKSRLRGANTGELFF.